This is a list of T cell receptor beta chains from one sample in a study of cytomegalovirus exposure and HLA in healthy donors. Here immunoSEQ multiplex PCR was the method, and the copy in TCRdb shows in-frame clones only, minus some. The table lists around 220,000 clones, about 86% of them singletons. The sequencing sample was made of PBMCs. These receptors were collected from a woman in her late teens or twenties in good health and CMV-seronegative. CDR3s leave out the opening cysteine and the closing phenylalanine or tryptophan. Each record gives: V gene, J gene, CDR3 protein.

v_gene: TRBV27; j_gene: TRBJ2-7; CDR3aa: ASSFLWTAYEQY
v_gene: TRBV28; j_gene: TRBJ1-2; CDR3aa: ASSSPQEGRGYT
v_gene: TRBV9; j_gene: TRBJ2-3; CDR3aa: ASSVDGGADTQY
v_gene: TRBV18; j_gene: TRBJ2-7; CDR3aa: ASSAGTKAYEQY
v_gene: TRBV5-6; j_gene: TRBJ1-1; CDR3aa: ASSWEIPSRGGWTEAF
v_gene: TRBV30; j_gene: TRBJ1-3; CDR3aa: AWSVVGNTIY
v_gene: TRBV29-1; j_gene: TRBJ2-2; CDR3aa: SVRPGGGELF
v_gene: TRBV5-1; j_gene: TRBJ2-1; CDR3aa: ASSLLSGLSRNSSYNEQF
v_gene: TRBV6-5; j_gene: TRBJ2-5; CDR3aa: ASSYGSSGAQETQY
v_gene: TRBV28; j_gene: TRBJ2-7; CDR3aa: ASSLAQVSYEQY
v_gene: TRBV11-2; j_gene: TRBJ2-4; CDR3aa: ASSLANSKNIQY
v_gene: TRBV27; j_gene: TRBJ2-1; CDR3aa: ASSNRGPHNEQF
v_gene: TRBV29-1; j_gene: TRBJ2-7; CDR3aa: SVGGTGEYYEQY
v_gene: TRBV4-2; j_gene: TRBJ2-5; CDR3aa: ASSQDRAGNKYQETQY
v_gene: TRBV29-1; j_gene: TRBJ2-3; CDR3aa: SVPGLAGAFRSTGTQY
v_gene: TRBV7-6; j_gene: TRBJ2-4; CDR3aa: ASSSEGIQY
v_gene: TRBV28; j_gene: TRBJ1-5; CDR3aa: ASKGIRQDSNQPQH
v_gene: TRBV5-1; j_gene: TRBJ2-7; CDR3aa: ASSLAPAGGGGGYYEQY
v_gene: TRBV5-1; j_gene: TRBJ1-4; CDR3aa: ASSSGSGATNEKLF
v_gene: TRBV2; j_gene: TRBJ2-7; CDR3aa: ASDLPSEHEQY
v_gene: TRBV9; j_gene: TRBJ2-7; CDR3aa: ASSVVRGSGGHSGTSGFYEQY
v_gene: TRBV6-5; j_gene: TRBJ1-5; CDR3aa: ASSYNSYSNQPQH
v_gene: TRBV5-4; j_gene: TRBJ2-7; CDR3aa: ASNENRRGDYEQY
v_gene: TRBV5-4; j_gene: TRBJ2-1; CDR3aa: ASSATGLDNEQF